The 25 T cell receptor beta chains below all came from one sample that was sequenced in a study of blood T cell repertoires in COVID-19. Using immunoSEQ multiplex PCR, the repertoire was profiled, and TCRdb retains in-frame clones only, with some absent. The sample lists some 280,000 clones, 89% occurring once. The sample was peripheral blood. These receptors originate from an older woman with acute or convalescent COVID-19.

The chain combines TRBV10-3 with TRBJ1-2; 7 nucleotides line up with TRBD1. The V and J ends lost 10 bases and 4 bases, in that order; junction bases with no gene match: 18. CDR1 and CDR2 from the germline V gene are ENHRY and SYGVKD. The CDR3 runs 16 residues. The CDR3 sequence: CATIPDRAPESYGYTF. For the CDR3, the DNA is TGTGCCACCATCCCAGACAGGGCGCCGGAGTCCTATGGCTACACCTTC.

This clone has a single count. The chain employs TRBV3-1 (or the pseudogene TRBV3-2) and TRBJ1-3; TRBD1 matches 9 bases. V dropped 5 bases and J dropped 4; count of bases not matched to a gene: 3. Germline CDR1 LGHDT, CDR2 YNNKEL (reference sequence). The CDR3 is 14 amino acids. This CDR3 is CASSITGGGNTIYF. CDR3 coding DNA: TGTGCCAGCAGCATTACAGGGGGCGGAAACACCATATATTTT.

The chain combines TRBV5-6 with TRBJ1-1, with a possible D match to TRBD1 (6 bases). The V end lost 0 bases, the J end lost 11 bases, and 11 bases lay between the germline ends. CDR1 is SGHDT, CDR2 YYEEEE, per germline. The CDR3 spans 12 residues. The DNA of the CDR3 is TGTGCCAGCAGCTTGGGTGACGACAGGGCTTTCTTT. Protein sequence: CASSLGDDRAFF.

The genes are TRBV5-4 and TRBJ1-2; possibly TRBD1 for D (6 bases). Germline V lookup: CDR1 SGHNT, CDR2 YYREEE (reference sequence). Trimming shortened V by 1 base and J by 6 bases, and 13 bases separated the two germline ends. CDR3 length equals 14 residues. The CDR3 protein is CASSLQNRAHGYTF. The CDR3 DNA is TGTGCCAGCAGCTTGCAAAACAGGGCCCATGGCTACACCTTC.

J is TRBJ2-5 and V is TRBV11-3; no clear D gene. Trimming cost V 6 bases and J 1 base, with 9 bases left between them. Germline CDR1 reads SGHNT; CDR2 reads YENEEA. CDR3 length: 13 residues. CDR3 sequence: CASSLETQETQYF. The DNA of the CDR3 is TGTGCCAGCAGTCTGGAGACCCAAGAGACCCAGTACTTC.

The rearrangement links TRBV5-6 to TRBJ1-2, with TRBD1 identical over 7 bases. Germline trimming cut 2 bases from V and 7 bases from J; bases unmatched to any gene: 14. Germline V gene data show CDR1 as SGHDT and CDR2 as YYEEEE. The CDR3 is made up of 16 amino acids. In DNA, the CDR3 is TGTGCCAGCAGCTTAACATGGACAGGAAATGCAGGTGGCTACACCTTC. Protein sequence: CASSLTWTGNAGGYTF.

The chain is built from TRBV15 and TRBJ1-6, with D perhaps TRBD1 (5 bases). V was clipped by 0 bases and J by 5 bases, with 8 bases between them. The CDR3 is made up of 15 amino acids. CDR1 and CDR2 from the germline V gene are LNHNV and YYDKDF (reference sequence). The CDR3 loop reads CATSRDRQNNSPLHF. CDR3 coding DNA: TGTGCCACCAGCAGAGATCGACAGAATAATTCACCCCTCCACTTT. Variable domain in full (rest from reference TRBV15 and TRBJ1-6): DAMVIQNPRYQVTQFGKPVTLSCSQTLNHNVMYWYQQKSSQAPKLLFHYYDKDFNNEADTPDNFQSRRPNTSFCFLDIRSPGLGDTAMYLCATSRDRQNNSPLHFGNGTRLTVT.

This clone was counted between two and nine times. The chain recombines TRBV5-4 with TRBJ2-3; the match to TRBD2 covers 13 bases. Losses at the gene ends were 2 bases for V and 4 bases for J; bases not matched to a gene: 4. This CDR3 has 16 amino acids. Per the germline V gene, CDR1 is SGHNT and CDR2 is YYREEE (reference sequence). CDR3 nucleotides: TGTGCCAGCAGCTTACGACTAGCGGGGGGCTCAGATACGCAGTATTTT. It specifies CASSLRLAGGSDTQYF.

The chain has TRBV11-2 and TRBJ1-1; D is unresolved. The germline CDR1 and CDR2 sequences are SGHAT and FQNNGV. CDR3 length: 12 residues. V was clipped by 3 bases and J by 3 bases, with 5 bases between them. The CDR3 spells CASSFRDTEAFF. The CDR3 DNA reads as TGTGCCAGCAGCTTCCGGGACACTGAAGCTTTCTTT.

This chain connects TRBV21-1 to TRBJ2-7; TRBD2 is the table's D call, not checked against the DNA. TRBV21-1 represents a pseudogene. This CDR3 comprises 16 residues. CDR3: CASSTLRAGGSHEQYF. In DNA, the CDR3 is TGTGCCAGCAGCACTCTCAGAGCGGGAGGCTCCCACGAGCAGTACTTC.

This chain links TRBV27 with TRBJ2-1; D remains unclear. The V gene's germline CDR1 is MNHEY and CDR2 SMNVEV (reference sequence). The V and J ends lost 5 bases and 8 bases respectively, with 10 bases between them. This CDR3 is 12 amino acids long. The CDR3 spells CASSQPGYEQFF. DNA for the CDR3: TGTGCCAGCAGTCAGCCCGGGTATGAGCAGTTCTTC.

This clone was recorded once. The V gene is TRBV11-2, the J gene TRBJ1-6, with D maybe TRBD1 (5 bases). Germline-derived CDR1 and CDR2 are SGHAT and FQNNGV. Trimming pared 2 bases from V and 8 bases from J, leaving 10 bases between. The CDR3 is 14 residues long. The CDR3 loop is CASSLQGSDSPLHF. For the CDR3, the DNA is TGTGCCAGCAGCTTACAGGGCTCGGATTCACCCCTCCACTTT.

The chain couples TRBV19 to TRBJ2-1; 12 positions match TRBD2. Per the germline V gene, CDR1 is LNHDA and CDR2 is SQIVND (reference sequence). This CDR3 contains 14 residues. The ends lost 5 bases at V and 9 bases at J; junction bases unmatched: 5. The DNA of the CDR3 is TGTGCCAGTAGTGCGCTACTAGCGGGGGGTGAGCAGTTCTTC. Protein: CASSALLAGGEQFF.

In this sample, this clone turned up once. The CDR3 is CASSRTLTGNTEAFF. Written as DNA, the CDR3 is TGTGCCAGCAGCCGTACTCTGACAGGGAACACTGAAGCTTTCTTT. The V and J genes are TRBV7-9 and TRBJ1-1; a possible D gene is TRBD1 (6 bases). This CDR3 contains 15 residues. From germline, CDR1 is SEHNR and CDR2 FQNEAQ (reference sequence). The germline V and J ends were trimmed by 5 bases and 1 base, with 14 bases remaining between them.

In DNA form, the CDR3 reads TGTGCCAGCATACTGGAGCGGGGTGAAGCTTTCTTT. It encodes CASILERGEAFF. This chain links TRBV2 with TRBJ1-1; D remains ambiguous. The length of the CDR3 is 12 residues. Germline-derived CDR1 and CDR2 are SNHLY and FYNNEI. Trimming pared 7 bases from V and 7 bases from J, leaving 13 bases between.

V and J are TRBV30 and TRBJ1-4; 10 bases are shared with TRBD1. CDR1 and CDR2 from the germline V gene are GTSNPN and SVGIG (reference sequence). The length of the CDR3 is 16 residues. V was clipped by 0 bases and J by 6 bases; unmatched bases: 7. CDR3 amino acids: CAWSVLDRGRDEKLFF. The CDR3 DNA is TGTGCCTGGAGTGTACTGGACAGGGGGAGGGATGAAAAACTGTTTTTT.

The chain has TRBV30 and TRBJ1-5; D is unclear. CDR1 GTSNPN and CDR2 SVGIG come from the germline V gene (reference sequence). The V and J ends lost 0 bases and 1 base respectively, with 4 bases between them. The CDR3 spans 13 residues. CDR3 residues: CAWSVSSNQPQHF. CDR3 sequence (DNA): TGTGCCTGGAGTGTCTCGAGCAATCAGCCCCAGCATTTT. The entire variable domain, with the rest obtained from reference TRBV30 and TRBJ1-5, is as follows: SQTIHQWPATLVQPVGSPLSLECTVEGTSNPNLYWYRQAAGRGLQLLFYSVGIGQISSEVPQNLSASRPQDRQFILSSKKLLLSDSGFYLCAWSVSSNQPQHFGDGTRLSIL.

This sequence joins TRBV9 and TRBJ1-6; D is undetermined. Trimming stripped 2 bases from V and 8 bases from J, with 11 bases between. Germline lookup yields CDR1 SGDLS and CDR2 YYNGEE. The CDR3 contains 14 residues. CDR3 residues: CASSVVGRDSPLHF. The DNA of the CDR3 is TGTGCCAGCAGCGTGGTCGGGCGGGATTCACCCCTCCACTTT.

The rearrangement uses TRBV6-5 and TRBJ1-2, with no clear D. The CDR3 consists of 11 residues. The germline V and J ends were trimmed by 6 bases and 10 bases, with 12 bases remaining between them. CDR1 MNHEY and CDR2 SVGAGI come from the germline V gene. The CDR3 protein is CASSTRGNYTF. CDR3 DNA sequence: TGTGCCAGCAGCACTAGAGGAAACTACACCTTC.

The chain's CDR3 is CASSKDRATDTQYF. DNA for the CDR3: TGTGCCAGCAGCAAGGACAGGGCCACAGATACGCAGTATTTT. This chain uses TRBV11-3 with TRBJ2-3; 8 positions match TRBD1. The CDR3 sequence is 14 residues long. V trimming: 5 bases; J trimming: 2 bases; junction bases outside the gene matches: 3. Germline CDR1 is SGHNT and CDR2 is YENEEA. The full variable domain, its missing parts supplied by reference TRBV11-3 and TRBJ2-3, is EAGVVQSPRYKIIEKKQPVAFWCNPISGHNTLYWYLQNLGQGPELLIRYENEEAVDDSQLPKDRFSAERLKGVDSTLKIQPAELGDSAVYLCASSKDRATDTQYFGPGTRLTVL.

This clone turned up a few times. The chain employs TRBV5-1 and TRBJ1-2; maybe TRBD1 (6 bases). Germline values: CDR1 SGHRS, CDR2 YFSETQ. This CDR3 comprises 13 residues. Trimming pared 4 bases from V and 7 bases from J, leaving 14 bases between. CDR3 sequence (DNA): TGCGCCAGCAGCCTAGCAGGGGATCGTGGCTACACCTTC. This translates into CASSLAGDRGYTF.

This clone showed up just once. This sequence joins TRBV28 and TRBJ2-3; D unresolved. Per the germline V gene, CDR1 is MDHEN and CDR2 is SYDVKM. Trimming took 1 base from V and 4 from J, leaving 12 bases between them. This CDR3 region has 15 residues. CDR3 sequence: CASSLLSSNADTQYF. The CDR3 nucleotides are TGTGCCAGCAGTTTATTATCGAGTAACGCAGATACGCAGTATTTT.

V gene TRBV3-1 (or the pseudogene TRBV3-2) combines with J gene TRBJ2-2; 7 bases are shared with TRBD1. The CDR3 spans 15 residues. Germline V gives CDR1 LGHDT, CDR2 YNNKEL (reference sequence). V shed 3 bases and J 5 bases; nucleotides not matched to a gene: 6. As DNA, the CDR3 is TGTGCCAGCAGCCACACCGGGACAGAGACCGGGGAGCTGTTTTTT. Its translation is CASSHTGTETGELFF.

The rearrangement joins TRBV4-3 to TRBJ1-3, with D perhaps matching TRBD1 (6 bases). V lost 0 bases and J lost 4, with 13 bases in between. Germline V gene lookup returns CDR1 LGHNA and CDR2 YSLEER. The length of the CDR3 is 16 residues. CDR3 region: CASSQEWQGIGNTIYF. CDR3 DNA: TGCGCCAGCAGCCAAGAGTGGCAGGGGATAGGAAACACCATATATTTT.

The chain uses TRBV29-1 and TRBJ2-7; 9 bases match TRBD1. This CDR3 spans 12 amino acids. Germline assignment: CDR1 SQVTM and CDR2 ANQGSEA. V dropped 6 bases and J dropped 6; count of bases not matched to a gene: 6. The CDR3 here is CSVGDRAAEQYF. CDR3 bases: TGCAGCGTCGGGGACAGGGCGGCCGAGCAGTACTTC.